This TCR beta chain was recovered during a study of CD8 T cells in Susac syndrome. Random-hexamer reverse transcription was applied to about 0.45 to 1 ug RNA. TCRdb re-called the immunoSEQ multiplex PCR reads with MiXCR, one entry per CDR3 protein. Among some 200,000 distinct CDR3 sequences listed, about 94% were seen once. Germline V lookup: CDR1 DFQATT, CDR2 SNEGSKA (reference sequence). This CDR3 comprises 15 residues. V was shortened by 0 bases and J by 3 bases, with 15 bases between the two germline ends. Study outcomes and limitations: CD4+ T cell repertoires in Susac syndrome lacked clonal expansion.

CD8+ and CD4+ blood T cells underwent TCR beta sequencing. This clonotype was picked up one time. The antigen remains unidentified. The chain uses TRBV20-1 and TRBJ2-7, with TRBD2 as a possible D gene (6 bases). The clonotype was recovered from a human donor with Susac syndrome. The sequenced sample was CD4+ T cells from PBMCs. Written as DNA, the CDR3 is TGCAGTGCTAGAGACGGGAGAGTCCCACTCTACGAGCAGTACTTC. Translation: CSARDGRVPLYEQYF.